The rows below give T cell receptor beta chains drawn from one sample of a study of Ad26.COV2.S vaccination and SARS-CoV-2 variants. Libraries were prepared by immunoSEQ multiplex PCR; TCRdb keeps only in-frame clonotypes and omits some of them. This sample has around 300,000 clones, with 88% found just once. Source: peripheral blood, taken in a trial of Ad26.COV2.S vaccine versus placebo. These receptors came from a person aged 18-65 years who received the Ad26.COV2.S COVID-19 vaccine or a placebo. CDR3s include the opening cysteine and the closing phenylalanine or tryptophan. Each record gives: V gene, clone size, D gene, J gene, CDR3 protein, CDR3 DNA. D genes are given only for firm matches. Some rows have no size entry. The others give once, few or many, or a class for an expanded clone.

V gene: TRBV28
clone size: -
D gene: -
J gene: TRBJ2-2
CDR3 protein: CASSLRTSRTGELFF
CDR3 DNA: TGTGCCAGCAGTTTGAGAACATCCCGCACCGGGGAGCTGTTTTTT

V gene: TRBV19
clone size: -
D gene: -
J gene: TRBJ2-7
CDR3 protein: CASSPRFGTSYEQYF
CDR3 DNA: TGTGCCAGTAGTCCCCGGTTCGGGACCTCCTACGAGCAGTACTTC

V gene: TRBV2
clone size: -
D gene: TRBD2
J gene: TRBJ2-7
CDR3 protein: CASGSGMGYEQYF
CDR3 DNA: TGTGCCAGCGGTAGCGGGATGGGCTACGAGCAGTACTTC

V gene: TRBV6-6
clone size: once
D gene: -
J gene: TRBJ2-5
CDR3 protein: CASSPTEETQYF
CDR3 DNA: TGTGCCAGCAGTCCGACTGAAGAGACCCAGTACTTC

V gene: TRBV5-1
clone size: -
D gene: -
J gene: TRBJ2-7
CDR3 protein: CASSLGGTAAYEQYF
CDR3 DNA: TGCGCCAGCAGCCTAGGAGGGACAGCCGCCTACGAGCAGTACTTC

V gene: TRBV6-6
clone size: -
D gene: TRBD1
J gene: TRBJ1-1
CDR3 protein: CASSTTGTGSTEAFF
CDR3 DNA: TGTGCCAGCAGTACCACCGGGACAGGGTCCACTGAAGCTTTCTTT

V gene: TRBV28
clone size: -
D gene: TRBD2
J gene: TRBJ2-1
CDR3 protein: CASKLAGGYNEQFF
CDR3 DNA: TGTGCCAGCAAACTAGCGGGAGGGTACAATGAGCAGTTCTTC

V gene: TRBV5-1
clone size: -
D gene: TRBD2
J gene: TRBJ2-5
CDR3 protein: CASSLATSGGQETQYF
CDR3 DNA: TGCGCCAGCAGCTTGGCTACTAGCGGCGGCCAAGAGACCCAGTACTTC

V gene: TRBV5-4
clone size: once
D gene: -
J gene: TRBJ2-7
CDR3 protein: CASSLGQGFEYEQYF
CDR3 DNA: TGTGCCAGCAGCTTGGGCCAGGGCTTCGAATACGAGCAGTACTTC

V gene: TRBV9
clone size: -
D gene: -
J gene: TRBJ2-4
CDR3 protein: CASTLGSSMDIQYF
CDR3 DNA: TGTGCCAGCACCTTGGGTTCCTCCATGGACATTCAGTACTTC

V gene: TRBV20-1
clone size: -
D gene: -
J gene: TRBJ1-1
CDR3 protein: CSAMEVAVAFF
CDR3 DNA: TGCAGTGCCATGGAGGTAGCGGTAGCTTTCTTT

V gene: TRBV20-1
clone size: -
D gene: -
J gene: TRBJ1-6
CDR3 protein: CSARGGGPLHF
CDR3 DNA: TGCAGTGCTAGAGGGGGTGGGCCCCTCCACTTT

V gene: TRBV20-1
clone size: -
D gene: -
J gene: TRBJ2-7
CDR3 protein: CSASKMEVQYF
CDR3 DNA: TGCAGTGCTAGTAAAATGGAAGTGCAGTACTTC

V gene: TRBV6-4
clone size: -
D gene: TRBD1
J gene: TRBJ2-7
CDR3 protein: CASSVDRGNEQYF
CDR3 DNA: TGTGCCAGCAGTGTCGACAGGGGGAACGAGCAGTACTTC

V gene: TRBV5-8
clone size: -
D gene: -
J gene: TRBJ1-1
CDR3 protein: CASSVVLEAFF
CDR3 DNA: TGTGCCAGCAGCGTGGTCCTTGAAGCTTTCTTT

V gene: TRBV15
clone size: once
D gene: TRBD2
J gene: TRBJ2-7
CDR3 protein: CATSRDGGLAGLEQYF
CDR3 DNA: TGTGCCACCAGCAGAGATGGCGGACTAGCGGGACTGGAGCAGTACTTC

V gene: TRBV11-2
clone size: -
D gene: TRBD1
J gene: TRBJ2-3
CDR3 protein: CASSPEGQPTQYF
CDR3 DNA: TGTGCCAGCAGCCCCGAGGGACAGCCTACGCAGTATTTT

V gene: TRBV19
clone size: -
D gene: -
J gene: TRBJ2-2
CDR3 protein: CASSRDTGELFF
CDR3 DNA: TGTGCCAGTAGCCGGGATACCGGGGAGCTGTTTTTT

V gene: TRBV11-1
clone size: -
D gene: -
J gene: TRBJ2-7
CDR3 protein: CASSSLPKGQTYEQYF
CDR3 DNA: TGTGCCAGCAGCTCCCTACCGAAGGGACAAACATACGAGCAGTACTTC

V gene: TRBV19
clone size: -
D gene: -
J gene: TRBJ2-7
CDR3 protein: CASHSGYEQYF
CDR3 DNA: TGTGCCAGTCACAGCGGGTACGAGCAGTACTTC

V gene: TRBV29-1
clone size: once
D gene: -
J gene: TRBJ2-6
CDR3 protein: CSVVGSGANVLTF
CDR3 DNA: TGCAGCGTTGTGGGCTCTGGGGCCAACGTCCTGACTTTC

V gene: TRBV4-3
clone size: -
D gene: TRBD2
J gene: TRBJ2-2
CDR3 protein: CASSQDFGGGAGELFF
CDR3 DNA: TGCGCCAGCAGCCAAGATTTTGGCGGGGGGGCCGGGGAGCTGTTTTTT

V gene: TRBV6-6
clone size: -
D gene: TRBD1
J gene: TRBJ2-3
CDR3 protein: CASSKPGQGSDTQYF
CDR3 DNA: TGTGCCAGCAGTAAACCGGGACAGGGTTCAGATACGCAGTATTTT

V gene: TRBV5-4
clone size: -
D gene: TRBD1
J gene: TRBJ1-2
CDR3 protein: CASSLPGQTSDGYTF
CDR3 DNA: TGTGCCAGCAGCTTGCCGGGACAGACATCGGATGGCTACACCTTC

V gene: TRBV7-3
clone size: -
D gene: TRBD2
J gene: TRBJ2-1
CDR3 protein: CASSLYTSGYNEQFF
CDR3 DNA: TGTGCCAGCAGCTTATACACTAGCGGATACAATGAGCAGTTCTTC

V gene: TRBV4-3
clone size: -
D gene: TRBD1
J gene: TRBJ1-1
CDR3 protein: CASSQAGGENTEAFF
CDR3 DNA: TGCGCCAGCAGCCAGGCAGGGGGCGAAAACACTGAAGCTTTCTTT

V gene: TRBV28
clone size: -
D gene: TRBD2
J gene: TRBJ2-5
CDR3 protein: CASNGGRQETQYF
CDR3 DNA: TGTGCCAGCAACGGCGGGAGACAAGAGACCCAGTACTTC

V gene: TRBV29-1
clone size: -
D gene: TRBD1
J gene: TRBJ2-1
CDR3 protein: CSVGDRGEQFF
CDR3 DNA: TGCAGCGTTGGGGACAGGGGTGAGCAGTTCTTC

V gene: TRBV14
clone size: once
D gene: -
J gene: TRBJ2-7
CDR3 protein: CASSQFLGYYEQYF
CDR3 DNA: TGTGCCAGCAGCCAATTTCTCGGGTACTACGAGCAGTACTTC

V gene: TRBV6-1
clone size: -
D gene: -
J gene: TRBJ1-1
CDR3 protein: CASSEALNLNTEAFF
CDR3 DNA: TGTGCCAGCAGTGAAGCGCTTAATTTGAACACTGAAGCTTTCTTT

V gene: TRBV7-9
clone size: -
D gene: -
J gene: TRBJ2-1
CDR3 protein: CASSPTGDEQFF
CDR3 DNA: TGTGCCAGCAGCCCGACAGGAGATGAGCAGTTCTTC

V gene: TRBV6-4
clone size: few
D gene: TRBD2
J gene: TRBJ2-3
CDR3 protein: CASSDVAGGSTDTQYF
CDR3 DNA: TGTGCCAGCAGTGACGTGGCGGGGGGGAGCACAGATACGCAGTATTTT

V gene: TRBV7-6
clone size: -
D gene: TRBD2
J gene: TRBJ2-5
CDR3 protein: CASSLEAWAGGMETQYF
CDR3 DNA: TGTGCCAGCAGCTTAGAGGCCTGGGCGGGGGGCATGGAGACCCAGTACTTC

V gene: TRBV28
clone size: -
D gene: -
J gene: TRBJ2-7
CDR3 protein: CASSFVAAYEQYF
CDR3 DNA: TGTGCCAGCAGTTTTGTAGCAGCCTACGAGCAGTACTTC

V gene: TRBV27
clone size: -
D gene: -
J gene: TRBJ2-7
CDR3 protein: CASRSQELGYEQYF
CDR3 DNA: TGTGCCAGCCGATCACAGGAACTAGGGTACGAGCAGTACTTC

V gene: TRBV6-5
clone size: -
D gene: TRBD1
J gene: TRBJ2-1
CDR3 protein: CASRLLQGDEQFF
CDR3 DNA: TGTGCCAGCAGATTGCTACAGGGGGATGAGCAGTTCTTC

V gene: TRBV19
clone size: -
D gene: -
J gene: TRBJ2-3
CDR3 protein: CASSIQQGGSDTQYF
CDR3 DNA: TGTGCCAGTAGTATACAACAGGGAGGGTCAGATACGCAGTATTTT

V gene: TRBV10-3
clone size: -
D gene: -
J gene: TRBJ1-2
CDR3 protein: CAISLSGQGTYGYTF
CDR3 DNA: TGTGCCATCAGCTTATCGGGACAAGGTACCTATGGCTACACCTTC

V gene: TRBV7-2
clone size: -
D gene: -
J gene: TRBJ1-4
CDR3 protein: CASSLTGGTDNEKLFF
CDR3 DNA: TGTGCCAGCAGCTTAACGGGGGGGACTGATAATGAAAAACTGTTTTTT

V gene: TRBV11-3
clone size: -
D gene: -
J gene: TRBJ2-1
CDR3 protein: CASSLGDNEQFF
CDR3 DNA: TGTGCCAGCAGCTTAGGCGACAATGAGCAGTTCTTC

V gene: TRBV5-1
clone size: few
D gene: -
J gene: TRBJ2-7
CDR3 protein: CASSLGVSEQYF
CDR3 DNA: TGCGCCAGCAGCTTGGGAGTGTCCGAGCAGTACTTC

V gene: TRBV7-2
clone size: -
D gene: -
J gene: TRBJ1-1
CDR3 protein: CASSPGGGTTEAFF
CDR3 DNA: TGTGCCAGCAGCCCCGGGGGCGGGACTACTGAAGCTTTCTTT

V gene: TRBV7-3
clone size: -
D gene: -
J gene: TRBJ1-6
CDR3 protein: CASSPDVRSPLHF
CDR3 DNA: TGTGCCAGCAGCCCGGATGTAAGGTCACCCCTCCACTTT

V gene: TRBV11-2
clone size: -
D gene: TRBD2
J gene: TRBJ2-1
CDR3 protein: CASSLGQLAGAINEQFF
CDR3 DNA: TGTGCCAGCAGCTTAGGGCAACTAGCGGGAGCAATCAATGAGCAGTTCTTC

V gene: TRBV19
clone size: -
D gene: -
J gene: TRBJ2-3
CDR3 protein: CASATLGDTQYF
CDR3 DNA: TGTGCCAGCGCGACTTTGGGGGATACGCAGTATTTT

V gene: TRBV5-1
clone size: once
D gene: -
J gene: TRBJ1-3
CDR3 protein: CASSLGIPGNTIYF
CDR3 DNA: TGCGCCAGCAGCTTGGGGATCCCTGGAAACACCATATATTTT

V gene: TRBV5-1
clone size: few
D gene: -
J gene: TRBJ1-6
CDR3 protein: CASSLDAGKDSPLHF
CDR3 DNA: TGCGCCAGCAGCTTGGATGCAGGGAAGGATTCACCCCTCCACTTT

V gene: TRBV28
clone size: -
D gene: -
J gene: TRBJ2-1
CDR3 protein: CASSLEGLNEQFF
CDR3 DNA: TGTGCCAGCAGTTTAGAGGGACTCAATGAGCAGTTCTTC

V gene: TRBV7-9
clone size: -
D gene: -
J gene: TRBJ2-2
CDR3 protein: CASSPTGNTGELFF
CDR3 DNA: TGTGCCAGCAGCCCCACGGGGAACACCGGGGAGCTGTTTTTT

V gene: TRBV6-5
clone size: -
D gene: -
J gene: TRBJ2-7
CDR3 protein: CASSTQGEQYF
CDR3 DNA: TGTGCCAGCAGTACTCAGGGAGAGCAGTACTTC

V gene: TRBV4-2
clone size: -
D gene: TRBD2
J gene: TRBJ2-7
CDR3 protein: CASSQTSGRARYEQYF
CDR3 DNA: TGTGCCAGCAGCCAAACTAGCGGGAGGGCCCGGTACGAGCAGTACTTC

V gene: TRBV5-6
clone size: -
D gene: -
J gene: TRBJ2-3
CDR3 protein: CASGLPTPLSTDTQYF
CDR3 DNA: TGTGCCAGCGGACTTCCGACTCCTTTGAGCACAGATACGCAGTATTTT